Reported below is one T cell receptor beta chain. These data are taken from a study of T cell responses to AZD1222 COVID-19 vaccine. The CDR3 length is 13 residues. CDR1 KGHSH and CDR2 LQKENI come from the germline V gene. Trimming took off 6 bases at V and 3 bases at J, with 11 bases between the two ends. The table came from immunoSEQ multiplex PCR; TCRdb's copy has only in-frame clones and leaves some out. The table shows around 95,000 clones, with 70% to 90% occurring only once. The source material was peripheral blood, sampled on day 0 of MenACWY control vaccination. The rearrangement joins TRBV18 to TRBJ1-1; no reliable D call. This TCR was recovered from an adult in good health. The CDR3 DNA reads as TGTGCCAGCTCGGCGGTGAGGGACACTGAAGCTTTCTTT. Its translation: CASSAVRDTEAFF.